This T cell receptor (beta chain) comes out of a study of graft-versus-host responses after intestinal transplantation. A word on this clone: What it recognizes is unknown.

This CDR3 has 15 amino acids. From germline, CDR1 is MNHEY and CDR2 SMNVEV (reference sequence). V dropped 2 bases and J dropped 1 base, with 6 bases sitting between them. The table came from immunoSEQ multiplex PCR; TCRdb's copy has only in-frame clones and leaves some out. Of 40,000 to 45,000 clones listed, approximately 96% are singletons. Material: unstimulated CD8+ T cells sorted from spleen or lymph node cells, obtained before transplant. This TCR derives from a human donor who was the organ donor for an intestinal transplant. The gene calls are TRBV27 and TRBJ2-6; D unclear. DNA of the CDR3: TGTGCCAGCAGTTTAGGCCGGTCTGGGGCCAACGTCCTGACTTTC. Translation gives CASSLGRSGANVLTF.